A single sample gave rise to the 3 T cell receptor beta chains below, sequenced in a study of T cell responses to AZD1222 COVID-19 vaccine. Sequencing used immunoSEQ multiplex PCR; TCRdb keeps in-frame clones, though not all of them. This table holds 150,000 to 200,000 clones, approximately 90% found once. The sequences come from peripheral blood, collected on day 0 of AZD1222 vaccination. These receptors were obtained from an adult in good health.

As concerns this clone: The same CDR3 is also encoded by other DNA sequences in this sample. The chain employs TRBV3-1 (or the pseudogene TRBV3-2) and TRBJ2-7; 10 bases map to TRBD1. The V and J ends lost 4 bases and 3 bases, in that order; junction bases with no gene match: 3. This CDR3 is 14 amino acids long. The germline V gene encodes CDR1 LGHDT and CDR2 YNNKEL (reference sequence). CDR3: CASSPGTGVYEQYF. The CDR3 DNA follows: TGTGCCAGCAGCCCCGGGACAGGGGTCTACGAGCAGTACTTC.

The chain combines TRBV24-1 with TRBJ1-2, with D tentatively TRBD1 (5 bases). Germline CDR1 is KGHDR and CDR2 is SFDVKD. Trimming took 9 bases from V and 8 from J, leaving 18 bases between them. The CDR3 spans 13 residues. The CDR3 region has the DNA TGTGCCACCTATCCTGGTGGCGGGGACGGCTACACCTTC. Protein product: CATYPGGGDGYTF.

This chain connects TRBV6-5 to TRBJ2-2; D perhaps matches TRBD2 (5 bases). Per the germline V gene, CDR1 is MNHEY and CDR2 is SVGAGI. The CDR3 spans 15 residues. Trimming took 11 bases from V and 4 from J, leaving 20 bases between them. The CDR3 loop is CAAQTVRVLTGELFF. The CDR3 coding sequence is TGTGCCGCACAGACGGTGCGGGTTCTCACCGGGGAGCTGTTTTTT.